The 18 T cell receptor beta chains below come from one sample, sequenced in a study of blood T cell repertoires in COVID-19. The table came from immunoSEQ multiplex PCR; TCRdb's copy has only in-frame clones and leaves some out. This table has roughly 200,000 clones, roughly 80% appearing once. Sequenced sample: peripheral blood. The origin of the receptors is a man aged 50-60 years with active or convalescent COVID-19.

In its sample, this clone was seen a few times. The V gene is TRBV28, the J gene TRBJ2-7, with D perhaps TRBD2 (7 bases). The V gene lost 4 bases and the J gene lost 6 bases, with 16 bases spanning the gap. This CDR3 spans 14 amino acids. Germline V gives CDR1 MDHEN, CDR2 SYDVKM. The CDR3 loop is CASSSPGGKGEQYF. CDR3 nucleotides: TGTGCCAGCAGTTCGCCGGGGGGCAAAGGCGAGCAGTACTTC. Filled out from reference TRBV28 and TRBJ2-7, the complete variable domain reads DVKVTQSSRYLVKRTGEKVFLECVQDMDHENMFWYRQDPGLGLRLIYFSYDVKMKEKGDIPEGYSVSREKKERFSLILESASTNQTSMYLCASSSPGGKGEQYFGPGTRLTVT.

V is TRBV4-2 and J is TRBJ2-5, with D possibly TRBD1 on 5 matching bases. The CDR3 runs to 15 residues. CDR1 and CDR2 (germline): LGHNA, YNFKEQ. The V end lost 5 bases, the J end lost 7 bases, and 20 bases lay between the germline ends. CDR3 amino acids: CASSKGVTLSGTQYF. The CDR3 DNA sequence: TGTGCCAGCAGCAAAGGGGTAACTCTCTCGGGGACCCAGTACTTC.

V is TRBV2 and J is TRBJ2-3; D unclear. The CDR3 has 13 amino acids. V gave up 4 bases and J gave up 2 bases, with 7 bases separating them. Germline-derived CDR1 and CDR2 are SNHLY and FYNNEI. CDR3 sequence: CASSGPVTDTQYF. CDR3 DNA: TGTGCCAGCAGTGGTCCAGTCACAGATACGCAGTATTTT. Filled out from reference TRBV2 and TRBJ2-3, the complete variable domain reads EPEVTQTPSHQVTQMGQEVILRCVPISNHLYFYWYRQILGQKVEFLVSFYNNEISEKSEIFDDQFSVERPDGSNFTLKIRSTKLEDSAMYFCASSGPVTDTQYFGPGTRLTVL.

This clone was counted between two and nine times. The chain carries TRBV7-9 and TRBJ1-1; 7 bases agree with TRBD1. CDR1 is SEHNR, CDR2 FQNEAQ, per germline (reference sequence). J lost 4 bases, V lost 4 bases, and 3 bases had no gene match. The CDR3 is 13 residues long. Here the CDR3 reads CASSSQGPTEAFF. CDR3 in DNA: TGTGCCAGCAGCTCACAGGGGCCCACTGAAGCTTTCTTT.

The chain couples TRBV29-1 to TRBJ1-5; 9 nucleotides line up with TRBD1. CDR1 SQVTM and CDR2 ANQGSEA come from the germline V gene. This CDR3 comprises 13 residues. V lost 6 bases to trimming and J lost 7 bases; unmatched junction nucleotides: 7. The DNA for the CDR3 is TGCAGCGTCGGGGACAGGGCTGGGCAGCCCCAGCATTTT. Translation gives CSVGDRAGQPQHF.

In this sample, this clone turned up once. V is TRBV27 and J is TRBJ1-6, with TRBD1 matching 9 bases. CDR3 length: 15 amino acids. The ends lost 9 bases at V and 2 bases at J; junction bases unmatched: 5. Germline CDR1 is MNHEY and CDR2 is SMNVEV (reference sequence). DNA of the CDR3: TGTGCCAGTCCCGGGACAGGGCCCTATAATTCACCCCTCCACTTT. Its translation is CASPGTGPYNSPLHF.

The chain has TRBV2 and TRBJ1-1, with D hard to call. The germline CDR1 and CDR2 sequences are SNHLY and FYNNEI. V was pared by 1 base and J by 5 bases, with 8 bases between. The CDR3 covers 13 residues. For the CDR3, the DNA is TGTGCCAGCAGTGAAGGCCTAGGAACTGAAGCTTTCTTT. Protein: CASSEGLGTEAFF.

The J gene is TRBJ1-5, the V gene TRBV28; 8 nucleotides line up with TRBD1. CDR1 and CDR2 from the germline V gene are MDHEN and SYDVKM. The CDR3 is made up of 15 amino acids. With V trimmed by 7 bases and J by 0 bases, 5 bases remained unmatched. CDR3 protein: CASTKTGVSNQPQHF. The CDR3 region has the DNA TGTGCCAGCACCAAGACAGGGGTTAGCAATCAGCCCCAGCATTTT. Full variable domain (missing parts from reference TRBV28 and TRBJ1-5): DVKVTQSSRYLVKRTGEKVFLECVQDMDHENMFWYRQDPGLGLRLIYFSYDVKMKEKGDIPEGYSVSREKKERFSLILESASTNQTSMYLCASTKTGVSNQPQHFGDGTRLSIL.

Only one count was recorded for this clone. V is TRBV7-8 and J is TRBJ1-6, with 8 bases aligning to TRBD1. Per germline, CDR1 SGHVS and CDR2 FQNEAQ. The CDR3 has 19 amino acids. The ends lost 2 bases at V and 0 bases at J; junction bases unmatched: 9. The CDR3 region has the DNA TGTGCCAGCAGCTTATTGCGACAGGGGCGTAGCTCCTATAATTCACCCCTCCACTTT. As protein: CASSLLRQGRSSYNSPLHF.

The genes are TRBV7-3 and TRBJ2-1; 7 bases match TRBD2. Germline V gives CDR1 SGHTA, CDR2 FQGTGA. This CDR3 has 15 amino acids. V lost 2 bases to trimming and J lost 3 bases; unmatched junction nucleotides: 4. The CDR3 DNA reads as TGTGCCAGCAGCTTAGGGCTAGCGGTCTACAATGAGCAGTTCTTC. Translated: CASSLGLAVYNEQFF. Supplemented by reference TRBV7-3 and TRBJ2-1, the full variable domain reads GAGVSQTPSNKVTEKGKYVELRCDPISGHTALYWYRQSLGQGPEFLIYFQGTGAADDSGLPNDRFFAVRPEGSVSTLKIQRTERGDSAVYLCASSLGLAVYNEQFFGPGTRLTVL.

The genes are TRBV6-2 or TRBV6-3 and TRBJ1-6, with D possibly being TRBD1 (5 bases). The CDR3 runs to 14 residues. In germline, CDR1 is MNHEY, CDR2 SVGEGT. V was shortened by 4 bases and J by 10 bases, with 14 bases between the two germline ends. CDR3 protein: CASSSAQPGSPLHF. The CDR3 DNA is TGTGCCAGCAGTTCTGCTCAACCAGGGTCACCCCTCCACTTT.

The rearrangement uses TRBV12-3 or TRBV12-4 and TRBJ2-7, with a tentative D call TRBD2 (5 bases). V gave up 3 bases and J gave up 2 bases, with 8 bases separating them. CDR3 length: 13 residues. CDR3 sequence reads: CASSLSGTYEQYF. The CDR3 DNA sequence: TGTGCCAGCAGTTTGTCCGGGACCTACGAGCAGTACTTC.

In its sample, this clone was seen once. CDR3 protein: CASSLGRRDSPLHF. The CDR3 region has the DNA TGTGCCAGCAGCTTGGGTAGGAGGGACTCACCCCTCCACTTT. The chain couples TRBV5-4 to TRBJ1-6; tentative D call: TRBD1 (5 bases). The CDR3 extends over 14 amino acids. Germline V gene sequence: CDR1 SGHNT, CDR2 YYREEE (reference sequence). V lost 0 bases and J 10 bases, leaving 11 bases between the germline ends.

The CDR3 here is CAWSVGGAGNTIYF. CDR3 nucleotide sequence: TGTGCCTGGAGTGTAGGGGGGGCTGGAAACACCATATATTTT. J is TRBJ1-3 and V is TRBV30; TRBD1 might be the D (6 bases). CDR1 is GTSNPN and CDR2 is SVGIG in the germline V gene (reference sequence). CDR3 size: 14 residues. Trimming left V 0 bases short and J 2 bases short, with 8 bases between. Looking up the rest from reference TRBV30 and TRBJ1-3 gives the full variable domain: SQTIHQWPATLVQPVGSPLSLECTVEGTSNPNLYWYRQAAGRGLQLLFYSVGIGQISSEVPQNLSASRPQDRQFILSSKKLLLSDSGFYLCAWSVGGAGNTIYFGEGSWLTVV.

The rearrangement joins TRBV5-3 to TRBJ2-1; 10 bases are shared with TRBD2. TRBV5-3 is identified as an open reading frame with a role that is uncertain. V was clipped by 1 base and J by 5 bases; unmatched bases: 9. The CDR3 has 17 residues. The CDR3 spells CARSLIPPSGGNNEQFF. CDR3 in DNA: TGTGCCAGAAGCTTGATCCCCCCTAGCGGGGGCAACAATGAGCAGTTCTTC.

The V gene is TRBV28, the J gene TRBJ1-4; no reliable D call. The CDR3 has 15 residues. The germline V gene has CDR1 MDHEN and CDR2 SYDVKM. The V and J ends lost 7 bases and 2 bases respectively, with 14 bases between them. This CDR3 reads CASTAPLGTNEKLFF. For the CDR3, the DNA is TGTGCCAGCACCGCTCCGTTGGGCACTAATGAAAAACTGTTTTTT.

The chain links TRBV9 to TRBJ2-7; 16 positions match TRBD2. V was pared by 3 bases and J by 5 bases, with 2 bases of the junction left unmatched. The CDR3 contains 15 residues. Per germline, CDR1 SGDLS and CDR2 YYNGEE. The DNA of the CDR3 is TGTGCCAGCAGCGAGGGGACTAGCGGGGGGGACGAGCAGTACTTC. Translating it yields CASSEGTSGGDEQYF.

This sequence joins TRBV2 and TRBJ2-1; the D gene is possibly TRBD2 (6 bases). Trimming took 11 bases from V and 5 from J, leaving 16 bases between them. The V gene's germline CDR1 is SNHLY and CDR2 FYNNEI. CDR3 size: 13 residues. CDR3 nucleotide sequence: TGTGCCTCCCGGAGGGGCAGGGACAATGAGCAGTTCTTC. Translated, it gives CASRRGRDNEQFF. Looking up the rest from reference TRBV2 and TRBJ2-1 gives the full variable domain: EPEVTQTPSHQVTQMGQEVILRCVPISNHLYFYWYRQILGQKVEFLVSFYNNEISEKSEIFDDQFSVERPDGSNFTLKIRSTKLEDSAMYFCASRRGRDNEQFFGPGTRLTVL.